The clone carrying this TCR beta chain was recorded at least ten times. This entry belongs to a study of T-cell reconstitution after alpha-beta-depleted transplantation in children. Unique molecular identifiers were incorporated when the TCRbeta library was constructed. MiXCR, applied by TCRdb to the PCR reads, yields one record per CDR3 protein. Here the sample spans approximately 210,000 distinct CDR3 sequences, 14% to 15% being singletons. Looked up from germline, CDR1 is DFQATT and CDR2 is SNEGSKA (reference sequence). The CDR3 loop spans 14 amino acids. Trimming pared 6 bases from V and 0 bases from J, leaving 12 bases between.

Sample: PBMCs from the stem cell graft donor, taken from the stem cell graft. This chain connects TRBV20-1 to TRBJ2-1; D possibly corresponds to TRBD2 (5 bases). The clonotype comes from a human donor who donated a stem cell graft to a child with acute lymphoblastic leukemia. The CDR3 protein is CSAYDTSSYNEQFF. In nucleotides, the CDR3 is TGCAGTGCCTACGATACTAGCTCCTACAATGAGCAGTTCTTC.